What follows are 20 T cell receptor beta chains derived from one specimen sequenced in a study of T cells in tuberculosis. Assay: immunoSEQ multiplex PCR; the TCRdb copy retains only in-frame clones and omits some. The sample has roughly 61,000 clones; roughly 87% are singletons. Sorting used thawed, overnight-rested PBMC stained with anti-CD3, a viability dye and GMM-loaded CD1B tetramer. C32 glucose monomycolate from Rhodococcus equi was loaded onto the CD1B tetramers. The source material was CD1b-GMM tetramer-negative cells sorted from PBMCs. Receptor source: an adult woman with latent tuberculosis.

This sequence joins TRBV30 and TRBJ2-7, with D tentatively TRBD2 (6 bases). Germline loops: CDR1 GTSNPN, CDR2 SVGIG (reference sequence). The ends were cut back, 8 bases at V and 3 bases at J, with 11 bases in the middle. The CDR3 runs to 11 residues. The CDR3 region is CAREDHYEQYF. The CDR3 DNA sequence: TGTGCCAGGGAGGACCACTACGAGCAGTACTTC.

V usage is TRBV4-3 and J usage is TRBJ2-2; D is unclear. The CDR3 spans 15 residues. V was pared by 0 bases and J by 1 base, with 6 bases between. Germline V gene lookup returns CDR1 LGHNA and CDR2 YSLEER. CDR3 bases: TGCGCCAGCAGCCAAGATAACGGGAACACCGGGGAGCTGTTTTTT. Translated: CASSQDNGNTGELFF.

This clone occurred a few times. The V and J genes are TRBV6-5 and TRBJ2-3; D gene unclear. Deletions cut 11 bases from V and 2 bases from J, with 14 bases between. This CDR3 contains 13 residues. Germline V CDR1 and CDR2: MNHEY, SVGAGI. The CDR3: CAYSVGDTDTQYF. The CDR3 DNA reads TGTGCCTACTCCGTCGGAGACACAGATACGCAGTATTTT.

The V call is TRBV5-1, the J call TRBJ2-5, with D unclear. Trimming took off 0 bases at V and 5 bases at J, with 14 bases between the two ends. CDR3 length equals 15 residues. Germline values: CDR1 SGHRS, CDR2 YFSETQ. The CDR3 DNA sequence: TGCGCCAGCAGCTTGGTTGGTAGTTCTCTCGAGACCCAGTACTTC. Amino acid sequence: CASSLVGSSLETQYF.

This chain connects TRBV21-1 to TRBJ2-7; the table names TRBD1, a call not compared with the DNA. TRBV21-1 is listed as a pseudogene. The CDR3 extends over 14 amino acids. The CDR3 DNA reads as TGTGCCAGCAGCAGGGCAGTCACCTCCTACGAGCAGTACTTC. It yields the protein CASSRAVTSYEQYF.

This sequence joins TRBV6-5 and TRBJ1-3, with D perhaps matching TRBD1 (6 bases). This CDR3 region has 15 residues. V was pared by 4 bases and J by 1 base, with 11 bases between. CDR1 is MNHEY, CDR2 SVGAGI, per germline. In DNA, the CDR3 is TGTGCCAGCAGTTTTACGACAGGTTCTGGAAACACCATATATTTT. Translation: CASSFTTGSGNTIYF.

This chain's CDR3 is CASSRPDTNYEQYF. For the CDR3, the DNA is TGTGCCAGCAGCCGTCCCGACACAAACTACGAGCAGTACTTC. This rearrangement joins TRBV5-6 to TRBJ2-7, with D hard to call. The germline V gene encodes CDR1 SGHDT and CDR2 YYEEEE. The CDR3 spans 14 residues. V lost 4 bases and J lost 3, with 14 bases in between.

The table lists this clone with a count of one. The chain is built from TRBV9 and TRBJ1-2; D uncertain. The V end lost 3 bases, the J end lost 3 bases, and 9 bases lay between the germline ends. This CDR3 spans 13 amino acids. The germline V gene has CDR1 SGDLS and CDR2 YYNGEE. The CDR3 loop reads CASSETPHYGYTF. The CDR3, as DNA: TGTGCCAGCAGCGAGACACCCCACTATGGCTACACCTTC.

CDR3 loop: CAISEQGTDTEAFF. The CDR3 nucleotides are TGTGCCATCAGTGAGCAAGGGACAGACACTGAAGCTTTCTTT. The chain combines TRBV10-3 with TRBJ1-1; 7 bases match TRBD1. The length of the CDR3 is 14 residues. V dropped 2 bases and J dropped 3; count of bases not matched to a gene: 3. Germline V gene lookup returns CDR1 ENHRY and CDR2 SYGVKD.

Comment on this clone: Germline is not matched at one junction end, which may reflect a read error. The chain recombines TRBV7-8 with TRBJ1-1, with D possibly matching TRBD1 (5 bases). CDR1 SGHVS and CDR2 FQNEAQ come from the germline V gene. The CDR3 has 15 residues. The CDR3 is CASSLEPGPFTVAFF. In DNA, the CDR3 is TGTGCCAGCAGCTTAGAACCAGGGCCCTTTACTGTAGCTTTCTTT.

The rearrangement links TRBV27 to TRBJ2-5; 12 bases agree with TRBD2. The DNA end lines up better with TRBJ2-7; the J call may be wrong. The CDR3 consists of 15 residues. The germline gives CDR1 MNHEY, CDR2 SMNVEV (reference sequence). The CDR3 coding sequence is TGTGCCAGCACCAGACTAGCGGGAGTAATCGGCGAGCAGTACTTC. It translates to CASTRLAGVIGEQYF.

This sequence joins TRBV7-2 and TRBJ2-7, with TRBD1 matching over 10 bases. Germline CDR1 reads SGHTA; CDR2 reads FQGNSA. The V gene end was trimmed by 5 bases and the J gene end by 5 bases; junction bases not matched to a gene: 12. CDR3 length equals 16 residues. CDR3 region: CASSVRSGTGVDEQYF. As DNA, the CDR3 is TGTGCCAGCAGCGTACGATCCGGGACAGGGGTCGACGAGCAGTACTTC.

V and J are TRBV10-2 and TRBJ2-3; TRBD2 matches at 7 bases. Germline CDR1 WSHSY, CDR2 SAAADI. V lost 2 bases and J lost 5; bases outside the gene matches: 7. The CDR3 runs to 15 residues. CDR3 DNA sequence: TGCGCCAGCAGTGAGCGACTGGGGAGGGGAGATACGCAGTATTTT. Its translation is CASSERLGRGDTQYF.

The chain couples TRBV19 to TRBJ2-7; 7 bases match TRBD1. CDR1 is LNHDA and CDR2 is SQIVND in the germline V gene (reference sequence). Trimming cost V 6 bases and J 0 bases; bases outside gene matches: 2. The CDR3 loop spans 13 amino acids. The DNA for the CDR3 is TGTGCCAGTAGGGGGGACAGCTCCTACGAGCAGTACTTC. Its protein product is CASRGDSSYEQYF.

J is TRBJ2-7 and V is TRBV28; TRBD2 might be the D (6 bases). This CDR3 is built from 17 residues. Per the germline V gene, CDR1 is MDHEN and CDR2 is SYDVKM. The V end lost 3 bases, the J end lost 4 bases, and 22 bases lay between the germline ends. Written as DNA, the CDR3 is TGTGCCAGCAGTTTGGGCCTCGATACGGGGGTAGGGTACGAGCAGTACTTC. As protein: CASSLGLDTGVGYEQYF.

This rearrangement joins TRBV7-8 to TRBJ2-1, with 8 nucleotides matching TRBD2. This CDR3 has 20 amino acids. V lost 0 bases and J lost 5; bases outside the gene matches: 18. Per germline, CDR1 SGHVS and CDR2 FQNEAQ. This chain's CDR3 is CASSLAFLAGTTRLNNEQFF. CDR3 nucleotides: TGTGCCAGCAGCTTAGCCTTCTTAGCGGGGACCACCCGTCTTAACAATGAGCAGTTCTTC.

V usage is TRBV6-6 and J usage is TRBJ2-2, with a possible D match to TRBD1 (5 bases). Trimming cost V 0 bases and J 4 bases, with 12 bases left between them. The V gene's germline CDR1 is MNHNY and CDR2 SVGAGI (reference sequence). The CDR3 length is 16 residues. For the CDR3, the DNA is TGTGCCAGCAGTTACTCTTCCAGGGTCCCCACCGGGGAGCTGTTTTTT. It is translated as CASSYSSRVPTGELFF.

The CDR3 coding sequence is TGTGCCAGCAGCTTAGTTCCGGGACTAGCGGGAGGGGCAGATACGCAGTATTTT. It codes for CASSLVPGLAGGADTQYF. V is TRBV7-2 and J is TRBJ2-3; 16 bases match TRBD2. V lost 1 base and J lost 4; bases outside the gene matches: 5. Germline CDR1 is SGHTA and CDR2 is FQGNSA. This CDR3 contains 18 residues. Full variable domain (rest looked up from reference TRBV7-2 and TRBJ2-3): GAGVSQSPSNKVTEKGKDVELRCDPISGHTALYWYRQSLGQGLEFLIYFQGNSAPDKSGLPSDRFSAERTGGSVSTLTIQRTQQEDSAVYLCASSLVPGLAGGADTQYFGPGTRLTVL.

The chain has TRBV29-1 and TRBJ1-2; a weak D match, TRBD1 (6 bases). This CDR3 is built from 13 residues. Germline loops: CDR1 SQVTM, CDR2 ANQGSEA. The V end lost 7 bases, the J end lost 3 bases, and 15 bases lay between the germline ends. Written as DNA, the CDR3 is TGCAGCGGAGGGCCCGAGGGGGACTATGGCTACACCTTC. Its protein product is CSGGPEGDYGYTF.

V and J are TRBV29-1 and TRBJ2-7; possible D gene TRBD1, 5 bases. CDR3 length: 12 amino acids. Per germline, CDR1 SQVTM and CDR2 ANQGSEA. The V end lost 7 bases, the J end lost 3 bases, and 13 bases lay between the germline ends. This CDR3 reads CSAVGPYYEQYF. The CDR3 coding sequence is TGCAGCGCCGTGGGGCCGTACTACGAGCAGTACTTC.